Below, one TCR beta chain is given with its context. Its antigen is undetermined. Assay: immunoSEQ multiplex PCR; the TCRdb copy retains only in-frame clones and omits some. The table lists tens of thousands of clones, approximately 97% of them singletons. The source of the sample is a study of siplizumab effects on memory and regulatory T cells. Overall study findings and caveats: To unstimulated subsets, only a minor fraction of alloreactive clones could be mapped. In siplizumab conditions, mappable alloreactive CD4+ clones averaged about 69% Treg-derived, against about 27% in controls.

Unstimulated naive, memory, effector memory and TEMRA subsets from three donor pairs have been sequenced, the authors report. The CDR3 runs 16 residues. With 8 bases clipped from V and 1 base from J, the junction kept 6 bases outside the gene matches. Looked up from germline, CDR1 is LNHDA and CDR2 is SQIVND (reference sequence). Sequencing was done on a sample of naive CD8+ T cells sorted from blood. The clonotype originates from a human donor in good health. The chain couples TRBV19 to TRBJ1-6, with 9 bases matching TRBD1. The CDR3 reads CASQGTGKSYNSPLHF. CDR3 coding DNA: TGTGCCAGTCAGGGGACAGGGAAGTCCTATAATTCACCCCTCCACTTT. Based on the CDR3 plus reference TRBV19 and TRBJ1-6, the full variable domain is DGGITQSPKYLFRKEGQNVTLSCEQNLNHDAMYWYRQDPGQGLRLIYYSQIVNDFQKGDIAEGYSVSREKKESFPLTVTSAQKNPTAFYLCASQGTGKSYNSPLHFGNGTRLTVT.